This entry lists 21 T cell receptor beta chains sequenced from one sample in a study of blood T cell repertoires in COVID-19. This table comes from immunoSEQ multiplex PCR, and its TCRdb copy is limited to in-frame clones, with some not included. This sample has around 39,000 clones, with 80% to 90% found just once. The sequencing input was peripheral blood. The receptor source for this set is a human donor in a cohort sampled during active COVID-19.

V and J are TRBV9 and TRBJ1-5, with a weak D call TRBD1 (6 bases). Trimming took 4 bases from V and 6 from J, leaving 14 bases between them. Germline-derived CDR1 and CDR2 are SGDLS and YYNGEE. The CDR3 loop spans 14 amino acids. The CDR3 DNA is TGTGCCAGCAGCTTAGACAGGACGGGTCAGCCCCAGCATTTT. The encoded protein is CASSLDRTGQPQHF.

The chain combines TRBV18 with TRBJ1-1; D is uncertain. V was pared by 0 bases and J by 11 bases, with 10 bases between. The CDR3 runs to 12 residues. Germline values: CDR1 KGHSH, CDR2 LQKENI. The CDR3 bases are TGTGCCAGCTCACCACCCGCGTCCATGGCTTTCTTT. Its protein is CASSPPASMAFF.

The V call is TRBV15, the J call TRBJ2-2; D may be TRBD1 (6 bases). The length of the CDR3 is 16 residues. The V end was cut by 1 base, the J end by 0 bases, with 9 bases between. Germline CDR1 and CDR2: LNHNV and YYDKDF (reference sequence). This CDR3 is CATSRGGHSNTGELFF. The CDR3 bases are TGTGCCACCAGCAGAGGGGGACACTCGAACACCGGGGAGCTGTTTTTT.

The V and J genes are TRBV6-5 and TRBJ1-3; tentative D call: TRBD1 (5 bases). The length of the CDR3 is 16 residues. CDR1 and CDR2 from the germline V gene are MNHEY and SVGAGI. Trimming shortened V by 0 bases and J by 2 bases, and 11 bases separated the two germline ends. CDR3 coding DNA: TGTGCCAGCAGTTACTCGGGGTCCAGGGCTGGAAACACCATATATTTT. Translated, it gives CASSYSGSRAGNTIYF.

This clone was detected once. The CDR3 DNA reads as TGCGCCAGCAGCTCTGGGACAGCCACCTCGAGCACGCAGTATTTT. Translated: CASSSGTATSSTQYF. The gene calls are TRBV5-1 and TRBJ2-3, with 7 bases fitting TRBD1. Trimming removed 3 bases from V and 9 bases from J; junction bases left unmatched: 13. Germline loops: CDR1 SGHRS, CDR2 YFSETQ. This CDR3 has 15 amino acids.

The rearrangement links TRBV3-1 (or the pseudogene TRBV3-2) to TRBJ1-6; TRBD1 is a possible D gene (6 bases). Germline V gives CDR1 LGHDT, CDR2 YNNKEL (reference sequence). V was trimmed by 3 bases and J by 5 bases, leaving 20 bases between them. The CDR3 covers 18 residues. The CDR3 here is CASSHRGAPRRDNSPLHF. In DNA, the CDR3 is TGTGCCAGCAGCCATCGGGGGGCCCCTAGGAGGGATAATTCACCCCTCCACTTT.

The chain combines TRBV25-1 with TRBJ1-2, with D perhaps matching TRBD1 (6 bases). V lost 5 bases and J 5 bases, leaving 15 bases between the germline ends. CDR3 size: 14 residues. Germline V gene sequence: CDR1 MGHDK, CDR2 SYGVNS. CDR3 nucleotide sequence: TGTGCCAGCAGTAAGCAGGGGCTGGGATATGGCTACACCTTC. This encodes CASSKQGLGYGYTF.

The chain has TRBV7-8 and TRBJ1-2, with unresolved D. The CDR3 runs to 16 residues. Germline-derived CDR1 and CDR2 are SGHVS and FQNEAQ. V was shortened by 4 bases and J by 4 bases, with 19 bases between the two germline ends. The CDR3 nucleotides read TGTGCCAGCAGCTCCGCCGTCGAGAGGCCTAGCTATGGCTACACCTTC. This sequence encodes CASSSAVERPSYGYTF.

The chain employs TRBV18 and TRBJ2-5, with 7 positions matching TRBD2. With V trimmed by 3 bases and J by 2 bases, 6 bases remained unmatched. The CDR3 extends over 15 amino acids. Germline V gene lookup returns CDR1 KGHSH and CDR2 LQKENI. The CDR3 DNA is TGTGCCAGCTCACCCTTGTCGGGGGGACAAGAGACCCAGTACTTC. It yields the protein CASSPLSGGQETQYF. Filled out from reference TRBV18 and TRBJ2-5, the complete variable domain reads NAGVMQNPRHLVRRRGQEARLRCSPMKGHSHVYWYRQLPEEGLKFMVYLQKENIIDESGMPKERFSAEFPKEGPSILRIQQVVRGDSAAYFCASSPLSGGQETQYFGPGTRLLVL.

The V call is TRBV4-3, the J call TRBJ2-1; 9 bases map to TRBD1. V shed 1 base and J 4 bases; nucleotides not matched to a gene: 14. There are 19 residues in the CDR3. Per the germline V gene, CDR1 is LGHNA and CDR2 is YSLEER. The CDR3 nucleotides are TGCGCCAGCAGCCAAGTGCTCCCGGGACAGGGACGCGGGTACAATGAGCAGTTCTTC. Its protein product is CASSQVLPGQGRGYNEQFF.

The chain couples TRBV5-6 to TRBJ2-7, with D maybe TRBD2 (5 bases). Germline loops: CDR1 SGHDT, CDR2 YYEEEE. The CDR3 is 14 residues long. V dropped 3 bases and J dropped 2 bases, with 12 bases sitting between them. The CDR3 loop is CASSSVGATYEQYF. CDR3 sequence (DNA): TGTGCCAGCAGCTCGGTGGGAGCTACCTACGAGCAGTACTTC. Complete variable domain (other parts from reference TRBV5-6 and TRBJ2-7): DAGVTQSPTHLIKTRGQQVTLRCSPKSGHDTVSWYQQALGQGPQFIFQYYEEEERQRGNFPDRFSGHQFPNYSSELNVNALLLGDSALYLCASSSVGATYEQYFGPGTRLTVT.

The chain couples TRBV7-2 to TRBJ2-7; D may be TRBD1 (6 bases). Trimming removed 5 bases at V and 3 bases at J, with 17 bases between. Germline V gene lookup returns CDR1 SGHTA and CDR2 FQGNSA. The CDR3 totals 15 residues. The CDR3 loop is CASSLNRAPVYEQYF. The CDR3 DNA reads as TGTGCCAGCAGCCTAAACAGGGCGCCTGTCTACGAGCAGTACTTC.

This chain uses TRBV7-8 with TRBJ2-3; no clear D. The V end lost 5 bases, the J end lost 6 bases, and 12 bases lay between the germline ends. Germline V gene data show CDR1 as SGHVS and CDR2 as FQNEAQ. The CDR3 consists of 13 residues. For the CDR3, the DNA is TGTGCCAGCAGCCCCGCACTCCTGGATACGCAGTATTTT. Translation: CASSPALLDTQYF. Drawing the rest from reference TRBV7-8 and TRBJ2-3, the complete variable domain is GAGVSQSPRYKVAKRGQDVALRCDPISGHVSLFWYQQALGQGPEFLTYFQNEAQLDKSGLPSDRFFAERPEGSVSTLKIQRTQQEDSAVYLCASSPALLDTQYFGPGTRLTVL.

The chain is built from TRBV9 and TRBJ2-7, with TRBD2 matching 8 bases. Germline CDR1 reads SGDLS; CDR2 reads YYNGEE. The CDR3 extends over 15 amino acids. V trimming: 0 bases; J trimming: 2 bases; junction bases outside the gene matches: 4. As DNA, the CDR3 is TGTGCCAGCAGCGTAGGTCTAGCGGGCCCCTACGAGCAGTACTTC. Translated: CASSVGLAGPYEQYF.

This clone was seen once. The CDR3 reads CASGEASLRTGELFF. DNA for the CDR3: TGTGCCAGCGGAGAGGCAAGCCTAAGAACCGGGGAGCTGTTTTTT. V usage is TRBV2 and J usage is TRBJ2-2; D remains ambiguous. The CDR3 has 15 amino acids. Germline CDR1 SNHLY, CDR2 FYNNEI. The V end lost 8 bases, the J end lost 5 bases, and 18 bases lay between the germline ends.

As DNA, the CDR3 is TGTGCCACCAGTAACAGGGGCAGCAATCAGCCCCAGCATTTT. It codes for CATSNRGSNQPQHF. J is TRBJ1-5 and V is TRBV24-1; 7 bases are a match to TRBD1. CDR1 is KGHDR, CDR2 SFDVKD, per germline. The CDR3 spans 14 residues. V shed 6 bases, J shed 1 base, and the junction held 2 bases outside the gene matches.

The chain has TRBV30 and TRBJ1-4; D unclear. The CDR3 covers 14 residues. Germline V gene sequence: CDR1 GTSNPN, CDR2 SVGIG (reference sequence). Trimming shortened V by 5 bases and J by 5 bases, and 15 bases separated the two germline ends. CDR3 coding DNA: TGTGCCTGGGGTATCGGTTCCCACAATGAAAAACTGTTTTTT. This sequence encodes CAWGIGSHNEKLFF.

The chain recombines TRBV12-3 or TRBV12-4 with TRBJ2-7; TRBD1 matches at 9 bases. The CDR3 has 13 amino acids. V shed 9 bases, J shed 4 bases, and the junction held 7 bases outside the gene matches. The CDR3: CASRSTGGYEQYF. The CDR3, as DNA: TGTGCCAGTAGATCGACAGGGGGGTACGAGCAGTACTTC.

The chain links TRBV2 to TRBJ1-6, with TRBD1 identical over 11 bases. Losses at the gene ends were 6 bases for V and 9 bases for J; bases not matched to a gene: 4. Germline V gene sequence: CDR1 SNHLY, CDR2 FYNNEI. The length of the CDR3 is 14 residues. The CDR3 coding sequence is TGTGCCAGCAGCGGACAGGGGGCGAGTTCACCCCTCCACTTT. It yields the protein CASSGQGASSPLHF.

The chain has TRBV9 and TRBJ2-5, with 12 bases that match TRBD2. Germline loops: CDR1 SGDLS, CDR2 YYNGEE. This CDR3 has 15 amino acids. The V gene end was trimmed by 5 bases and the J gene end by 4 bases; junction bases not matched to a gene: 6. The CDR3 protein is CASRTGLAGRETQYF. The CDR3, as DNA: TGTGCCAGCAGGACGGGACTAGCGGGTCGAGAGACCCAGTACTTC.

The CDR3 DNA sequence: TGCGCCAGCAGCTGGGAAGCGGGAGTGGCCTACGAGCAGTACTTC. Encoded protein: CASSWEAGVAYEQYF. The gene calls are TRBV5-1 and TRBJ2-7; 8 positions match TRBD2. Germline CDR1 and CDR2: SGHRS and YFSETQ. The CDR3 extends over 15 amino acids. With V trimmed by 3 bases and J by 2 bases, 7 bases remained unmatched.